The sequence of this T cell receptor beta chain was determined in a study of cytotoxic CD8 clonotypes in ibrutinib-treated CLL. Overall study context: Patient counts were about a dozen relapsed/refractory, more than 14 treatment-naive and around 18 IGHV unmutated. Responses: approximately 25 partial, 2 complete; after median around 64 months, around 14 stayed remitted, roughly 12 progressed. Regarding the study as a whole: Researchers report that baseline clonality outpaced age-matched healthy donors and tracked circulating CD8+ T-cell counts.

This clone was seen many times. Its antigen is still unknown. TCRdb's copy holds only in-frame clones and misses some; the assay was immunoSEQ multiplex PCR. The sample carries about 50,000 clones, 45% to 60% recorded once. Roughly 2.2 micrograms of genomic DNA (from cryopreserved PBMCs) were used for TCR beta libraries. CDR3 length equals 13 residues. Germline-derived CDR1 and CDR2 are SEHNR and FQNEAQ (reference sequence). Trimming removed 1 base at V and 6 bases at J, with 7 bases between. Sequencing used PBMCs, obtained after 24 months of ibrutinib treatment. This receptor was identified in a human donor with chronic lymphocytic leukemia. The chain uses TRBV7-9 and TRBJ2-1; D gene uncertain. In nucleotides, the CDR3 is TGTGCCAGCAGCTTAGGGGTGGGCAATGAGCAGTTCTTC. Translated, it gives CASSLGVGNEQFF.